This T cell receptor (beta chain) was sequenced during a study of CD8 T cells in ankylosing spondylitis. The study's findings and limits: Within peripheral blood, clones linked to disease were CD8+ and relatively rare.

CDR3 length equals 17 residues. J lost 0 bases, V lost 5 bases, and 11 bases had no gene match. Germline CDR1 and CDR2: SGHRS and YFSETQ. This clonotype was observed a few times. Antigen: not known. Each CDR3 protein is one row after TCRdb ran MiXCR on the 5' RACE reads. This table has a few hundred thousand distinct CDR3 sequences, 9.5% to 13% appearing once. Sequencing was done on a sample of blood, either unsorted or a sorted T cell fraction (not recorded which). The J gene is TRBJ2-3, the V gene TRBV5-1; TRBD1 matches at 8 bases. The receptor was derived from a female donor with ankylosing spondylitis or in good health (not recorded which). In nucleotides, the CDR3 is TGCGCCAGCAGTTCCATTTCGACAGGGGCTAGCACAGATACGCAGTATTTT. Its protein product is CASSSISTGASTDTQYF.